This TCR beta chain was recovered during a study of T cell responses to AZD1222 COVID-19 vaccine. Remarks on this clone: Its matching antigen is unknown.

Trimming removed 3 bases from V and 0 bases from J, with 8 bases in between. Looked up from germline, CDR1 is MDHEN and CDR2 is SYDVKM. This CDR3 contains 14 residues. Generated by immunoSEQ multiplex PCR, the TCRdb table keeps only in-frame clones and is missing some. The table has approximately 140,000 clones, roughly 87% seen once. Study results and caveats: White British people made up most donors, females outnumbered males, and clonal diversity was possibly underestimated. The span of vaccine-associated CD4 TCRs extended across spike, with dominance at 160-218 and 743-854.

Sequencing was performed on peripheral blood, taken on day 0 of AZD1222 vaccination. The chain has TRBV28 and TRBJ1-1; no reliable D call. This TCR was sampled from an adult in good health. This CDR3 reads CASSLSQLNTEAFF. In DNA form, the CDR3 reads TGTGCCAGCAGTTTGAGTCAGCTGAACACTGAAGCTTTCTTT.